This entry lists 17 T cell receptor beta chains sequenced from one sample in a study of blood T cell repertoires in COVID-19. Using immunoSEQ multiplex PCR, the repertoire was profiled, and TCRdb retains in-frame clones only, with some absent. The sample shows some 360,000 clones, around 87% of them seen only once. Material for sequencing was peripheral blood. The receptors originated from an older woman with COVID-19, enrolled during active disease.

The gene calls are TRBV14 and TRBJ2-1; 9 nucleotides align to TRBD1. The V gene end was trimmed by 3 bases and the J gene end by 10 bases; junction bases not matched to a gene: 7. Per germline, CDR1 SGHDN and CDR2 FVKESK. CDR3 length: 14 residues. The DNA of the CDR3 is TGTGCCAGCAGCCATCCCACAGGGGGCCCCGAGCAGTTCTTC. Translated, it gives CASSHPTGGPEQFF.

DNA of the CDR3: TGTGCCAGCAGTGGACTAGCGCTGGTCGGAGAGACCCAGTACTTC. Its translation is CASSGLALVGETQYF. This chain links TRBV2 with TRBJ2-5; TRBD2 agrees at 8 bases. V lost 4 bases to trimming and J lost 4 bases; unmatched junction nucleotides: 8. The CDR3 extends over 15 amino acids. Germline lookup yields CDR1 SNHLY and CDR2 FYNNEI.

The chain recombines TRBV5-4 with TRBJ1-1; weak D call: TRBD1 (6 bases). The CDR3 is 13 amino acids. V shed 3 bases and J shed 8 bases, with 14 bases lying between them. Germline CDR1 is SGHNT and CDR2 is YYREEE (reference sequence). CDR3 nucleotide sequence: TGTGCCAGCAGCTCTCCTATAGACAGGGAAGCTTTCTTT. This codes for CASSSPIDREAFF.

The rearrangement uses TRBV3-1 (or the pseudogene TRBV3-2) and TRBJ2-3, with TRBD2 matching over 8 bases. The germline V gene encodes CDR1 LGHDT and CDR2 YNNKEL (reference sequence). Trimming removed 1 base from V and 5 bases from J; junction bases left unmatched: 5. The CDR3 is made up of 15 amino acids. The CDR3, as DNA: TGTGCCAGCAGCCAAGCGGGGGGGCTGAAAGATACGCAGTATTTT. Its translation: CASSQAGGLKDTQYF.

V is TRBV7-3 and J is TRBJ1-1; D is undetermined. CDR1 and CDR2 from the germline V gene are SGHTA and FQGTGA. The CDR3 totals 15 residues. V was pared by 6 bases and J by 1 base, with 15 bases between. The CDR3, as DNA: TGTGCCAGCAGGTCGCGGCCGCTCGGGAACACTGAAGCTTTCTTT. Protein: CASRSRPLGNTEAFF.

The V and J genes are TRBV5-1 and TRBJ2-3; TRBD2 matches at 12 bases. This CDR3 has 15 amino acids. The V segment lost 5 bases and the J segment 6 bases; nucleotides outside the gene matches: 7. The germline V gene encodes CDR1 SGHRS and CDR2 YFSETQ. CDR3 in amino acids: CASRELAGGGDTQYF. The CDR3 region has the DNA TGCGCCAGCAGAGAACTAGCGGGGGGCGGGGATACGCAGTATTTT.

In this sample, this clone turned up once. The chain links TRBV5-1 to TRBJ1-4; a weak D match, TRBD1 (6 bases). With 3 bases removed from V and 7 bases from J, the gap between germline ends came to 16 bases. Per germline, CDR1 SGHRS and CDR2 YFSETQ. CDR3 length: 15 amino acids. CDR3 sequence reads: CASSSSGGWSEKLFF. As DNA, the CDR3 is TGCGCCAGCAGCTCCTCGGGGGGCTGGAGTGAAAAACTGTTTTTT.

In its sample, this clone was seen a few times. At the DNA level, this CDR3 is encoded by other sequences in the same sample as well. This chain connects TRBV5-1 to TRBJ1-2; D is unclear. Between the trimmed V and J ends, which lost 0 bases and 2 bases, there was a span of 8 bases. Germline V lookup: CDR1 SGHRS, CDR2 YFSETQ. This CDR3 has 14 amino acids. The CDR3 protein is CASSLAPENYGYTF. DNA for the CDR3: TGCGCCAGCAGCTTGGCGCCCGAGAACTATGGCTACACCTTC.

The J gene is TRBJ2-1, the V gene TRBV4-2, with 14 bases identical to TRBD2. Per the germline V gene, CDR1 is LGHNA and CDR2 is YNFKEQ. The length of the CDR3 is 17 residues. The V gene end was trimmed by 4 bases and the J gene end by 6 bases; junction bases not matched to a gene: 8. The CDR3 is CASSLVETSGGANEQFF. DNA for the CDR3: TGTGCCAGCAGCCTAGTAGAGACTAGCGGGGGGGCCAATGAGCAGTTCTTC.

The CDR3 bases are TGTGCCAGCAGCCACCCCCAGGGACTAGCGGGGGCGGGGGCCAACGTCCTGACTTTC. Protein: CASSHPQGLAGAGANVLTF. The rearrangement joins TRBV4-2 to TRBJ2-6; 14 nucleotides agree with TRBD2. Germline V CDR1 and CDR2: LGHNA, YNFKEQ. This CDR3 contains 19 residues. V was clipped by 3 bases and J by 4 bases; unmatched bases: 8.

This clone was seen once. V gene TRBV27 combines with J gene TRBJ2-7; D is unresolved. V dropped 6 bases and J dropped 2 bases, with 8 bases sitting between them. The germline gives CDR1 MNHEY, CDR2 SMNVEV (reference sequence). The CDR3 has 12 amino acids. In DNA form, the CDR3 reads TGTGCCAGCAGCCAGTCCCCCTACGAGCAGTACTTC. Translating it yields CASSQSPYEQYF.

Concerning this clone itself: Other nucleotide sequences in the sample specify the same CDR3. J is TRBJ2-5 and V is TRBV29-1, with D perhaps TRBD1 (5 bases). Per the germline V gene, CDR1 is SQVTM and CDR2 is ANQGSEA. The CDR3 has 13 residues. V gave up 7 bases and J gave up 2 bases, with 14 bases separating them. CDR3 in DNA: TGCAGCGGGGAAAGGGGTCCACAAGAGACCCAGTACTTC. Translated, it gives CSGERGPQETQYF. Filled out from reference TRBV29-1 and TRBJ2-5, the complete variable domain reads SAVISQKPSRDICQRGTSLTIQCQVDSQVTMMFWYRQQPGQSLTLIATANQGSEATYESGFVIDKFPISRPNLTFSTLTVSNMSPEDSSIYLCSGERGPQETQYFGPGTRLLVL.

The genes are TRBV7-6 and TRBJ2-1; 8 bases fit TRBD2. With 1 base clipped from V and 8 bases from J, the junction kept 10 bases outside the gene matches. The length of the CDR3 is 16 residues. Germline values: CDR1 SGHVS, CDR2 FNYEAQ. CDR3 sequence reads: CASSLGAGGAWDEQFF. In DNA form, the CDR3 reads TGTGCCAGCAGCTTAGGGGCCGGGGGGGCGTGGGATGAGCAGTTCTTC.

The genes are TRBV5-1 and TRBJ1-2, with a possible D match to TRBD1 (5 bases). Germline V gives CDR1 SGHRS, CDR2 YFSETQ. This CDR3 comprises 14 residues. Trimming removed 4 bases from V and 3 bases from J, with 13 bases in between. The CDR3, as DNA: TGCGCCAGCAGCCCCGGTGGAGGGGACTATGGCTACACCTTC. Translating it yields CASSPGGGDYGYTF.

A few counts support this clone. This chain connects TRBV6-1 to TRBJ2-7; 8 bases fit TRBD1. Germline lookup yields CDR1 MNHNS and CDR2 SASEGT. The trim removed 11 bases at V and 7 bases at J, leaving 10 bases unmatched. CDR3 length: 12 amino acids. CDR3 residues: CAHGQGPREQYF. CDR3 bases: TGTGCCCACGGACAGGGTCCTAGGGAGCAGTACTTC.

This chain connects TRBV5-4 to TRBJ1-6, with unresolved D. Trimming removed 0 bases from V and 5 bases from J, with 15 bases in between. Germline V CDR1 and CDR2: SGHNT, YYREEE (reference sequence). The CDR3 has 17 residues. The CDR3 spells CASSLGSYLSNNSPLHF. DNA for the CDR3: TGTGCCAGCAGCTTGGGGAGCTACTTAAGCAATAATTCACCCCTCCACTTT.

The chain combines TRBV19 with TRBJ2-7; no definite D call. This CDR3 has 11 amino acids. The V end lost 5 bases, the J end lost 4 bases, and 6 bases lay between the germline ends. The V gene's germline CDR1 is LNHDA and CDR2 SQIVND (reference sequence). The CDR3 sequence is CASSSRYEQYF. The CDR3 DNA follows: TGTGCCAGTAGTTCGCGGTACGAGCAGTACTTC.